The table lists the clone carrying this TCR beta chain with a few counts. What it recognizes is unknown. The entry originates in a study of early T cells in non-severe SARS-CoV-2 infection. Across the whole study: Bulk RNA isolated from unsorted whole blood underwent sequencing; chains were not paired. Study conclusions and caveats: Comparison of clonotypes with VDJdb favored anti-spike CD8 responses while missing private and CD4 specificities.

Attachment of unique molecular identifiers to individual cDNA molecules was performed. Via MiXCR, TCRdb re-called the 5' RACE reads, giving one row per CDR3 protein. Among 64,000 or so distinct CDR3 sequences listed, about 12% were seen once. This TCR came from an adult who was a healthcare worker with PCR-confirmed SARS-CoV-2 infection or an uninfected control (not recorded which). The sequencing sample was made of whole blood.

This CDR3 reads CASSPVGGQPQHF. DNA for the CDR3: TGTGCCAGCAGCCCTGTGGGGGGGCAGCCCCAGCATTTT. The chain is built from TRBV12-3 or TRBV12-4 and TRBJ1-5; maybe TRBD1 (5 bases). V was trimmed by 6 bases and J by 7 bases, leaving 13 bases between them. The CDR3 sequence is 13 residues long.